This T cell receptor beta chain was documented in a study of Tregs in tolerant kidney transplant recipients. Points from the study as a whole: Nucleotide sequences could not be compared across some patients' samples due to primer changes.

Worth noting for this clone: The antigen is not known.

Using immunoSEQ multiplex PCR, the repertoire was profiled, and TCRdb retains in-frame clones only, with some absent. This sample has some 62,000 clones, with nearly 98% found just once. Regulatory T cells were sorted from thawed PBMCs rested overnight at 37°C with around 220 IU/ml IL-2. Trimming left V 2 bases short and J 4 bases short, with 5 bases between. The germline V gene has CDR1 LGHNT and CDR2 FRNRAP. The CDR3 totals 13 residues. The receptor was derived from a human donor who received a combined kidney and bone marrow transplant. This chain connects TRBV12-5 to TRBJ2-2; no clear D. Sequenced material: Tregs from blood, taken before the transplant. CDR3 DNA: TGTGCTAGTGGTTTGTATCCCACCGGGGAGCTGTTTTTT. Protein: CASGLYPTGELFF.